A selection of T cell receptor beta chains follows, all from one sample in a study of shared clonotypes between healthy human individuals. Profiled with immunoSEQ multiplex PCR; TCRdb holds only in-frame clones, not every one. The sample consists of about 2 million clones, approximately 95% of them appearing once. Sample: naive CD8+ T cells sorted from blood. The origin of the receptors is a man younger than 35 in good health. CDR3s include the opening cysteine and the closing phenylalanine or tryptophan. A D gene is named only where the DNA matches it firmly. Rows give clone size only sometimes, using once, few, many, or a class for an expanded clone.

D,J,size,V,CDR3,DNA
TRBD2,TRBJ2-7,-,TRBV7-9,CASSAQPGLTQNDEQYF,TGTGCCAGCAGCGCCCAACCGGGACTAACACAAAACGACGAGCAGTACTTC
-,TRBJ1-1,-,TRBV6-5,CASSYSRGLNTEAFF,TGTGCCAGCAGTTACTCGAGAGGTCTCAACACTGAAGCTTTCTTT
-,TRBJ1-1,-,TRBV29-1,CSSTGLNTEAFF,TGCAGTTCGACAGGCCTGAACACTGAAGCTTTCTTT
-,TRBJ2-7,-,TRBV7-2,CASRSTAWEYEQYF,TGTGCCAGCAGGTCCACAGCGTGGGAATACGAGCAGTACTTC
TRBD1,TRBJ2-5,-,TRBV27,CASPKSSDRGLTETQYF,TGTGCCAGCCCGAAGTCCTCCGACAGGGGGTTGACCGAGACCCAGTACTTC
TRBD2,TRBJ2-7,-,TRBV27,CASSLTSGVNYEQYF,TGTGCCAGCAGTTTAACTAGCGGGGTGAACTACGAGCAGTACTTC
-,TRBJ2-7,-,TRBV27,CASSFDRGDYEQYF,TGTGCCAGCAGTTTTGATAGGGGTGACTACGAGCAGTACTTC
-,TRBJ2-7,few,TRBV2,CASSGNYEQYF,TGTGCCAGCAGTGGGAACTACGAGCAGTACTTC
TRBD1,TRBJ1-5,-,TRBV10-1,CASLFGQGHQPQHF,TGCGCCAGCCTTTTTGGACAGGGGCATCAGCCCCAGCATTTT
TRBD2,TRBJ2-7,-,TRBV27,CASSLERGGGYEQYF,TGTGCCAGCAGTTTGGAGCGGGGGGGCGGTTACGAGCAGTACTTC
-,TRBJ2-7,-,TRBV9,CASSAQPDSYEQYF,TGTGCCAGCAGCGCCCAGCCGGACAGCTACGAGCAGTACTTC
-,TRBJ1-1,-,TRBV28,CASSPTGLGTEAFF,TGTGCCAGCAGTCCCACAGGGTTGGGCACTGAAGCTTTCTTT
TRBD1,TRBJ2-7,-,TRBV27,CASSWAQGAYEQYF,TGTGCCAGCAGCTGGGCGCAGGGGGCTTACGAGCAGTACTTC
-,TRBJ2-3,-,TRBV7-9,CASSPRDGSPPTDTQYF,TGTGCCAGCAGCCCACGGGACGGATCCCCTCCCACAGATACGCAGTATTTT
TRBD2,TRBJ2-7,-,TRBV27,CASSPGLAGFEQYF,TGTGCCAGCAGTCCGGGACTAGCGGGATTCGAGCAGTACTTC
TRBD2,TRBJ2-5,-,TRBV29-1,CSARAGEETQYF,TGCAGCGCCAGGGCGGGAGAAGAGACCCAGTACTTC
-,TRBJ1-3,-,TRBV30,CAWSVSSAGNTIYF,TGTGCCTGGAGTGTATCCTCCGCTGGAAACACCATATATTTT
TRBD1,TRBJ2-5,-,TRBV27,CASSPPGQGALSKETQYF,TGTGCCAGCAGTCCGCCGGGACAGGGGGCGCTATCAAAAGAGACCCAGTACTTC
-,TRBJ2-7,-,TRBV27,CASSLKGSLYEQYF,TGTGCCAGCAGTTTAAAGGGATCGTTATACGAGCAGTACTTC
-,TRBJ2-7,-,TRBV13,CASSPGHSAGEQYF,TGTGCCAGCAGCCCGGGACACTCGGCAGGGGAGCAGTACTTC
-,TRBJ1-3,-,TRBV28,CASSFYSGNTIYF,TGTGCCAGCAGCTTTTACTCTGGAAACACCATATATTTT
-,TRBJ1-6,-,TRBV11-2,CASSWGPGSASSPLHF,TGTGCCAGCAGCTGGGGGCCAGGATCGGCTAGTTCACCCCTCCACTTT
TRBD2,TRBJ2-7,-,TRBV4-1,CASSHPTSFYEQYF,TGCGCCAGCAGCCATCCGACTAGCTTCTACGAGCAGTACTTC
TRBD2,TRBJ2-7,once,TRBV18,CASSPGGIYEQYF,TGTGCCAGCTCCCCGGGGGGAATCTACGAGCAGTACTTC
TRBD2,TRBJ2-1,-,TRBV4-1,CASSHGGRAYNEQFF,TGCGCCAGCAGCCACGGCGGGAGGGCCTACAATGAGCAGTTCTTC
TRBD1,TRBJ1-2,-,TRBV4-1,CASSLGTGGVNGYTF,TGCGCCAGCAGCCTCGGGACAGGGGGCGTTAATGGCTACACCTTC
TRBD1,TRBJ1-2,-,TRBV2,CASSEQGDYGYTF,TGTGCCAGCAGTGAACAGGGGGACTATGGCTACACCTTC
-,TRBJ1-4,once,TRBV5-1,CASSFYSPATNEKLFF,TGCGCCAGCAGCTTCTACAGTCCTGCAACTAATGAAAAACTGTTTTTT
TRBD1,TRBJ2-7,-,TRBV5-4,CASSPGAGGNEQYF,TGTGCCAGCAGCCCCGGCGCAGGGGGCAACGAGCAGTACTTC
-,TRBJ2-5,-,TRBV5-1,CASSSQARFQETQYF,TGCGCCAGCAGCTCCCAGGCTAGATTCCAAGAGACCCAGTACTTC
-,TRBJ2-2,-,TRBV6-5,CASRTDSTGELFF,TGTGCCAGCAGGACAGACAGCACCGGGGAGCTGTTTTTT
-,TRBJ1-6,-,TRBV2,CASSERGLFLSYNSPLHF,TGTGCCAGCAGTGAGAGGGGATTGTTTCTCTCCTATAATTCACCCCTCCACTTT
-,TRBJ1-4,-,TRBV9,CASSVGTATNEKLFF,TGTGCCAGCAGCGTAGGGACAGCAACTAATGAAAAACTGTTTTTT
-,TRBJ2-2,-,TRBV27,CASSSRTQPNTGELFF,TGTGCCAGCAGTTCGAGGACCCAACCGAACACCGGGGAGCTGTTTTTT
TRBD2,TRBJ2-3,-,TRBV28,CASSLLASGGAETDTQYF,TGTGCCAGCAGTTTATTAGCCAGCGGGGGGGCGGAAACAGATACGCAGTATTTT
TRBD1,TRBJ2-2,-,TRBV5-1,CASSDPGQGAGELFF,TGCGCCAGCAGCGACCCGGGACAGGGAGCCGGGGAGCTGTTTTTT
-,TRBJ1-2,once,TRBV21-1,CASTPMREYGYTF,TGTGCCAGCACCCCAATGAGGGAATATGGCTACACCTTC
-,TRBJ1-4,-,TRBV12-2,CASRLALQEKLFF,TGTGCAAGTCGCTTAGCGTTACAGGAAAAACTGTTTTTT
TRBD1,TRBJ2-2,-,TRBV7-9,CASSERQGSVTGELFF,TGTGCCAGCAGCGAACGACAGGGATCTGTTACCGGGGAGCTGTTTTTT
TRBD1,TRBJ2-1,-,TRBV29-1,CSVEDPHSGTGRYNEQFF,TGCAGCGTTGAAGATCCACATTCCGGGACAGGGAGATACAATGAGCAGTTCTTC
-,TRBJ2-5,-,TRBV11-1,CASSFFLGGRQETQYF,TGTGCCAGCAGCTTCTTCCTCGGGGGCCGACAAGAGACCCAGTACTTC
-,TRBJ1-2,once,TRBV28,CASSAPGLGDYGYTF,TGTGCCAGCAGTGCTCCGGGCCTAGGGGACTATGGCTACACCTTC
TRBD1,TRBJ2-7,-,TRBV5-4,CASSAQGVGKYF,TGTGCCAGCAGCGCCCAGGGGGTCGGAAAGTACTTC
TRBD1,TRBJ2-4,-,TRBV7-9,CASSRDSGGNIQYF,TGTGCCAGCAGCCGAGACTCAGGGGGAAACATTCAGTACTTC
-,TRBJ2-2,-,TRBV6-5,CASSYSSGTGELFF,TGTGCCAGCAGTTACTCTTCCGGCACCGGGGAGCTGTTTTTT
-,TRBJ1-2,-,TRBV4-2,CASSQGSGYTF,TGTGCCAGCAGCCAAGGTTCCGGCTACACCTTC
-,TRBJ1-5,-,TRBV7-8,CASSEGQNSNQPQHF,TGTGCCAGCAGCGAAGGCCAAAATAGCAATCAGCCCCAGCATTTT
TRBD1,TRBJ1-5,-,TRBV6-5,CASTPGGGQPQHF,TGTGCCAGCACCCCAGGGGGCGGACAGCCCCAGCATTTT